These T cell receptor beta chains were read from a single sample in a study of cytomegalovirus exposure and HLA in healthy donors. Sequencing used immunoSEQ multiplex PCR; TCRdb keeps in-frame clones, though not all of them. The sample holds under 200,000 clones; roughly 90% are singletons and the top ten take just under 2%. Sequencing was done on a sample of PBMCs. The receptors were gathered from a woman aged 18-29 years in good health and CMV-seronegative. Each CDR3 is given with its conserved first and last residue. Fields, in order: V gene, D gene, J gene, clone size, CDR3 protein, CDR3 DNA. The D gene is left open where the match is weak. The listing skips clone size in some rows; elsewhere it reads once, few, many or a size class.

V gene: TRBV6-1; D gene: TRBD1; J gene: TRBJ1-1; clone size: .; CDR3 protein: CASSDKGADEAFF; CDR3 DNA: TGTGCCAGCAGTGACAAGGGGGCAGATGAAGCTTTCTTT
V gene: TRBV28; D gene: TRBD1; J gene: TRBJ2-7; clone size: .; CDR3 protein: CASSGPGQVSYEQYF; CDR3 DNA: TGTGCCAGCAGCGGGCCGGGACAGGTCTCCTACGAGCAGTACTTC
V gene: TRBV5-8; D gene: TRBD1; J gene: TRBJ1-2; clone size: .; CDR3 protein: CASRQGAYGYTF; CDR3 DNA: TGTGCCAGTCGACAGGGGGCTTATGGCTACACCTTC
V gene: TRBV16; D gene: TRBD1; J gene: TRBJ1-2; clone size: .; CDR3 protein: CASSAGQGIDYGYTF; CDR3 DNA: TGTGCCAGCAGCGCCGGACAGGGGATTGACTATGGCTACACCTTC
V gene: TRBV7-9; D gene: TRBD1; J gene: TRBJ1-1; clone size: .; CDR3 protein: CASSRLQGANEAFF; CDR3 DNA: TGTGCCAGCAGCCGTCTTCAGGGGGCGAATGAAGCTTTCTTT
V gene: TRBV13; D gene: .; J gene: TRBJ2-3; clone size: .; CDR3 protein: CASSFGANLEDTQYF; CDR3 DNA: TGTGCCAGCAGCTTTGGGGCCAATCTTGAGGATACGCAGTATTTT
V gene: TRBV28; D gene: .; J gene: TRBJ2-2; clone size: .; CDR3 protein: CASIRTGNTGELFF; CDR3 DNA: TGTGCCAGCATACGGACTGGGAACACCGGGGAGCTGTTTTTT
V gene: TRBV9; D gene: TRBD2; J gene: TRBJ2-3; clone size: .; CDR3 protein: CASSVESGIQTDTQYF; CDR3 DNA: TGTGCCAGCAGCGTAGAGAGCGGGATCCAAACAGATACGCAGTATTTT
V gene: TRBV7-9; D gene: .; J gene: TRBJ1-3; clone size: .; CDR3 protein: CASSDPLGRGNTIYF; CDR3 DNA: TGTGCCAGCAGCGACCCTCTTGGGCGCGGAAACACCATATATTTT
V gene: TRBV18; D gene: TRBD2; J gene: TRBJ2-1; clone size: .; CDR3 protein: CASSPRLAGEVNEQFF; CDR3 DNA: TGTGCCAGCTCACCCCGACTAGCGGGAGAGGTCAATGAGCAGTTCTTC
V gene: TRBV27; D gene: TRBD2; J gene: TRBJ2-7; clone size: once; CDR3 protein: CASSPGTSGAYEQYF; CDR3 DNA: TGTGCCAGCAGTCCCGGGACTAGCGGGGCCTACGAGCAGTACTTC
V gene: TRBV16; D gene: .; J gene: TRBJ2-7; clone size: .; CDR3 protein: CASSQGSDSYEQYF; CDR3 DNA: TGTGCCAGCAGCCAAGGTAGCGACTCCTACGAGCAGTACTTC
V gene: TRBV27; D gene: TRBD1; J gene: TRBJ2-7; clone size: .; CDR3 protein: CASSPTGGTYEQYF; CDR3 DNA: TGTGCCAGCAGCCCGACAGGGGGGACCTACGAGCAGTACTTC
V gene: TRBV7-6; D gene: TRBD1; J gene: TRBJ2-7; clone size: .; CDR3 protein: CASSLKGDRYEQYF; CDR3 DNA: TGTGCCAGCAGCTTAAAGGGGGACAGATACGAGCAGTACTTC
V gene: TRBV28; D gene: .; J gene: TRBJ1-1; clone size: once; CDR3 protein: CASRTTGLTEAFF; CDR3 DNA: TGTGCCAGCAGGACAACAGGCTTAACTGAAGCTTTCTTT
V gene: TRBV7-2; D gene: TRBD2; J gene: TRBJ2-4; clone size: .; CDR3 protein: CASSPQGRGGAGIQYF; CDR3 DNA: TGTGCCAGCAGCCCACAGGGGCGCGGGGGGGCCGGGATTCAGTACTTC
V gene: TRBV5-1; D gene: TRBD2; J gene: TRBJ2-1; clone size: .; CDR3 protein: CASSPWTSDNNEQFF; CDR3 DNA: TGCGCCAGCAGCCCGTGGACTAGCGACAACAATGAGCAGTTCTTC
V gene: TRBV10-2; D gene: TRBD2; J gene: TRBJ2-2; clone size: .; CDR3 protein: CASSHGAGDPGELFF; CDR3 DNA: TGCGCCAGCAGCCATGGAGCGGGAGACCCCGGGGAGCTGTTTTTT
V gene: TRBV4-1; D gene: TRBD2; J gene: TRBJ2-5; clone size: .; CDR3 protein: CASSRGTTIELRETQYF; CDR3 DNA: TGCGCCAGCAGTCGCGGGACTACGATTGAACTTAGGGAGACCCAGTACTTC
V gene: TRBV6-7; D gene: .; J gene: TRBJ2-4; clone size: .; CDR3 protein: CAILDKENIQYF; CDR3 DNA: TGTGCCATCCTGGACAAGGAAAACATTCAGTACTTC
V gene: TRBV30; D gene: TRBD1; J gene: TRBJ1-4; clone size: .; CDR3 protein: CAWSTRGQGGEKLFF; CDR3 DNA: TGTGCCTGGAGTACGAGAGGACAGGGAGGTGAAAAACTGTTTTTT
V gene: TRBV28; D gene: TRBD1; J gene: TRBJ2-4; clone size: few; CDR3 protein: CASTGGNIQYF; CDR3 DNA: TGTGCCAGCACAGGGGGTAACATTCAGTACTTC
V gene: TRBV5-4; D gene: TRBD2; J gene: TRBJ2-5; clone size: .; CDR3 protein: CATASGIRETQYF; CDR3 DNA: TGTGCCACGGCTAGCGGGATAAGAGAGACCCAGTACTTC
V gene: TRBV15; D gene: .; J gene: TRBJ2-1; clone size: .; CDR3 protein: CATSRGDNYNEQFF; CDR3 DNA: TGTGCCACCAGCAGAGGGGACAACTACAATGAGCAGTTCTTC
V gene: TRBV9; D gene: TRBD2; J gene: TRBJ2-1; clone size: .; CDR3 protein: CASSGSGTSSYNEQFF; CDR3 DNA: TGTGCCAGCAGCGGCTCGGGGACTAGCTCCTACAATGAGCAGTTCTTC
V gene: TRBV6-6; D gene: TRBD1; J gene: TRBJ2-7; clone size: few; CDR3 protein: CASREQGDEQYF; CDR3 DNA: TGTGCCAGCCGGGAACAGGGGGACGAGCAGTACTTC